What follows are 18 T cell receptor beta chains derived from one specimen sequenced in a study of T-cell memory formation after mild COVID-19. TCRdb passed the 5' RACE reads through MiXCR, listing each CDR3 protein once. The data show a few hundred thousand distinct CDR3 sequences, around 27% seen once. Sequencing was done on a sample of PBMCs or a T cell subset sorted from them (not recorded which). The receptor source for this set is an adult woman who had mild COVID-19 (a few samples of this study predate the infection). Cell type and time point are not known.

This clonotype was seen many times. The genes are TRBV5-1 and TRBJ2-1, with 9 bases matching TRBD1. V was clipped by 4 bases and J by 4 bases; unmatched bases: 3. The CDR3 loop spans 14 amino acids. The germline V gene has CDR1 SGHRS and CDR2 YFSETQ. The CDR3 sequence is CASSRDRAYNEQFF. The CDR3 DNA reads as TGCGCCAGCAGCCGGGACAGGGCTTACAATGAGCAGTTCTTC.

This chain connects TRBV5-6 to TRBJ1-1; D is uncertain. Trimming took 0 bases from V and 7 from J, leaving 10 bases between them. In germline, CDR1 is SGHDT, CDR2 YYEEEE. This CDR3 has 13 amino acids. CDR3 DNA sequence: TGTGCCAGCAGCTTGGCCGCCGTAGGTGAAGCTTTCTTT. Translated: CASSLAAVGEAFF.

This chain connects TRBV4-2 to TRBJ1-2; 7 nucleotides line up with TRBD1. V lost 4 bases and J lost 6; bases outside the gene matches: 2. This CDR3 region has 12 residues. Germline lookup yields CDR1 LGHNA and CDR2 YNFKEQ. CDR3 loop: CASSPGGHGYTF. The CDR3 nucleotides are TGTGCCAGCAGCCCAGGGGGTCATGGCTACACCTTC.

In this sample, this clonotype turned up a few times. This chain joins TRBV9 and TRBJ1-1; maybe TRBD1 (6 bases). The CDR3 has 13 residues. The germline V gene has CDR1 SGDLS and CDR2 YYNGEE. V was shortened by 0 bases and J by 7 bases, with 10 bases between the two germline ends. CDR3 sequence reads: CASSVGGRGEAFF. As DNA, the CDR3 is TGTGCCAGCAGCGTAGGCGGCAGGGGTGAAGCTTTCTTT.

The chain couples TRBV20-1 to TRBJ2-1; weak D call: TRBD2 (7 bases). The germline V gene encodes CDR1 DFQATT and CDR2 SNEGSKA (reference sequence). CDR3 length: 14 amino acids. V dropped 4 bases and J dropped 4 bases, with 14 bases sitting between them. The CDR3 sequence is CSAKLAGAYNEQFF. CDR3 DNA: TGCAGTGCTAAGTTGGCGGGGGCTTACAATGAGCAGTTCTTC.

In its sample, this clonotype was seen a few times. The chain has TRBV6-5 and TRBJ2-7, with 9 bases matching TRBD2. CDR3 length: 15 amino acids. V lost 2 bases and J lost 0; bases outside the gene matches: 2. Germline lookup yields CDR1 MNHEY and CDR2 SVGAGI. DNA of the CDR3: TGTGCCAGCAGTTACGAGCGGGGGGACTCCTACGAGCAGTACTTC. This encodes CASSYERGDSYEQYF.

The chain couples TRBV2 to TRBJ2-1; D unresolved. The CDR3 sequence is 12 residues long. Looked up from germline, CDR1 is SNHLY and CDR2 is FYNNEI. Between the trimmed V and J ends, which lost 6 bases and 8 bases, there was a span of 11 bases. CDR3 bases: TGTGCCAGCAGCGCTTCCCCTGATGAGCAGTTCTTC. Translating it yields CASSASPDEQFF.

This clonotype has more than one count but fewer than ten. V gene TRBV5-1 combines with J gene TRBJ2-7; D is possibly TRBD1 (6 bases). Per germline, CDR1 SGHRS and CDR2 YFSETQ. The CDR3 extends over 13 amino acids. Trimming stripped 3 bases from V and 8 bases from J, with 15 bases between. Here the CDR3 DNA reads TGCGCCAGCAGCTCGAACCCCACAGGGAAGCAGTACTTC. It is translated as CASSSNPTGKQYF.

Of note for this clonotype: One end of the junction does not line up with germline, which may come from a read error. This rearrangement joins TRBV29-1 to TRBJ1-1; D unresolved. The CDR3 is 14 amino acids. The V gene's germline CDR1 is SQVTM and CDR2 ANQGSEA. The DNA for the CDR3 is TGCAGCGTTGAAGGACTGACCCTGAGCACTGAGGCTTTCTTT. Its translation: CSVEGLTLSTEAFF.

Only a few counts were recorded for this clonotype. The rearrangement links TRBV4-3 to TRBJ2-7, with D possibly being TRBD1 or TRBD2 (7 bases each). In germline, CDR1 is LGHNA, CDR2 YSLEER. V was cut by 1 base and J by 1 base, with 17 bases left in between. CDR3 size: 17 residues. In nucleotides, the CDR3 is TGCGCCAGCAGCCAAGCCAGGGGGGGGACACTTTCCTACGAGCAGTACTTC. Its protein is CASSQARGGTLSYEQYF.

This clonotype was counted between two and nine times. The chain uses TRBV7-3 and TRBJ2-1; D may be TRBD2 (6 bases). The V gene's germline CDR1 is SGHTA and CDR2 FQGTGA. The CDR3 has 12 residues. V dropped 5 bases and J dropped 8 bases, with 10 bases sitting between them. CDR3 sequence reads: CASSLGRHEQFF. CDR3 coding DNA: TGTGCCAGCAGCCTAGGGAGGCATGAGCAGTTCTTC.

Only a few counts were recorded for this clonotype. The chain links TRBV12-3 or TRBV12-4 to TRBJ1-3; a weak D match, TRBD1 (6 bases). V lost 7 bases, J lost 6 bases, and 13 bases lay in between. The CDR3 has 13 amino acids. For the CDR3, the DNA is TGTGCCAGCACCCCAGGGGCAGAAAACACCATATATTTT. Protein: CASTPGAENTIYF.

V usage is TRBV7-2 and J usage is TRBJ1-2; D possibly corresponds to TRBD1 (6 bases). Trimming removed 8 bases at V and 4 bases at J, with 14 bases between. CDR3 length: 13 residues. Germline values: CDR1 SGHTA, CDR2 FQGNSA. The CDR3 DNA follows: TGTGCCAGCGTCTCAGGGGTGGGCTATGGCTACACCTTC. It encodes CASVSGVGYGYTF.

V and J are TRBV20-1 and TRBJ1-1, with a possible D match to TRBD1 (6 bases). There are 13 residues in the CDR3. The V and J ends lost 3 bases and 3 bases respectively, with 11 bases between them. Germline-derived CDR1 and CDR2 are DFQATT and SNEGSKA (reference sequence). The CDR3, as DNA: TGCAGTGCTAGTCCGGGGGGCTACACTGAAGCTTTCTTT. Protein: CSASPGGYTEAFF.

The chain joins TRBV3-1 to TRBJ2-4; tentative D call: TRBD1 (6 bases). The CDR3 is 13 residues long. CDR1 LGHDT and CDR2 YNNKEL come from the germline V gene (reference sequence). Deletions cut 1 base from V and 15 bases from J, with 16 bases between. The CDR3 nucleotides read TGTGCCAGCAGCCAAGGGTTACAGGGAGTTCCGTACTTC. This sequence encodes CASSQGLQGVPYF.

The rearrangement uses TRBV12-3 or TRBV12-4 and TRBJ2-3, with D maybe TRBD2 (6 bases). The CDR3 runs to 14 residues. Trimming removed 2 bases at V and 6 bases at J, with 12 bases between. CDR3 sequence reads: CASSLSGTEDTQYF. DNA for the CDR3: TGTGCCAGCAGTTTATCCGGGACTGAGGATACGCAGTATTTT.

There are a few counts of this clonotype. The chain is built from TRBV12-3 or TRBV12-4 and TRBJ2-1, with TRBD2 matching over 9 bases. The trim removed 8 bases at V and 1 base at J, leaving 9 bases unmatched. This CDR3 is built from 16 residues. CDR3 bases: TGTGCCAGCGGGCCGCGGGGGGGGGCTTCCTACAATGAGCAGTTCTTC. It specifies CASGPRGGASYNEQFF.

The chain recombines TRBV3-1 with TRBJ2-7; 7 nucleotides match TRBD1. This CDR3 spans 13 amino acids. V was clipped by 3 bases and J by 3 bases; unmatched bases: 2. Germline-derived CDR1 and CDR2 are LGHDT and YNNKEL (reference sequence). CDR3 amino acids: CASSQTGFYEQYF. The CDR3, as DNA: TGTGCCAGCAGCCAGACAGGGTTCTACGAGCAGTACTTC.